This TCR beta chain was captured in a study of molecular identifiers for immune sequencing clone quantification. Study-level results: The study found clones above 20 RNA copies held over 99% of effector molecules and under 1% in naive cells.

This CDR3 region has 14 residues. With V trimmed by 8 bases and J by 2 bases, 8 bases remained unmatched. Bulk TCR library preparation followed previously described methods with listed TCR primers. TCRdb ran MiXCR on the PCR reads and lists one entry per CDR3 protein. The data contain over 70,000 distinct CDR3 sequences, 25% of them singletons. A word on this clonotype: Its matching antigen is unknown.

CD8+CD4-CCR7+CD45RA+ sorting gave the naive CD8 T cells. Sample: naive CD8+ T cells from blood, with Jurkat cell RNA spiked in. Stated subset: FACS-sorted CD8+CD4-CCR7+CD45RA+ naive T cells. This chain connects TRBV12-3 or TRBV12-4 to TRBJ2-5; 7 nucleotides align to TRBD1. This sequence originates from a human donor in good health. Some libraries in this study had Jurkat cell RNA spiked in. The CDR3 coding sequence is TGTGCCAGCGTTGTAACAGGGGTTCAAGAGACCCAGTACTTC. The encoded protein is CASVVTGVQETQYF.